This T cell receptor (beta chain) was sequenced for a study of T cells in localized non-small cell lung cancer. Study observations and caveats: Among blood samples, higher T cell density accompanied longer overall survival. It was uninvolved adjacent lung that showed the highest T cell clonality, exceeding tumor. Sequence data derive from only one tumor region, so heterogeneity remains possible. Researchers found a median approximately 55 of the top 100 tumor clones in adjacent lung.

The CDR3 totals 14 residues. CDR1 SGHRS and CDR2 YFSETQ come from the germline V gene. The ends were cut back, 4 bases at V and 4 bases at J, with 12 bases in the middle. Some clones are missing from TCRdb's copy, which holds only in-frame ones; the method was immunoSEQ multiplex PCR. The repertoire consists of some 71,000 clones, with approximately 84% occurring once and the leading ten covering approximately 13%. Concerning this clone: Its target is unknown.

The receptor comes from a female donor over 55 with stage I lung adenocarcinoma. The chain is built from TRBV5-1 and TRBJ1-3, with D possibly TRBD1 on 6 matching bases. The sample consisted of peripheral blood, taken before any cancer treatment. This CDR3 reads CASSQLQGGNTIYF. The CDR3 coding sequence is TGCGCCAGCAGCCAGCTACAGGGAGGAAACACCATATATTTT. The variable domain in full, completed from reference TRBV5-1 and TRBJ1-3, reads KAGVTQTPRYLIKTRGQQVTLSCSPISGHRSVSWYQQTPGQGLQFLFEYFSETQRNKGNFPGRFSGRQFSNSRSEMNVSTLELGDSALYLCASSQLQGGNTIYFGEGSWLTVV.